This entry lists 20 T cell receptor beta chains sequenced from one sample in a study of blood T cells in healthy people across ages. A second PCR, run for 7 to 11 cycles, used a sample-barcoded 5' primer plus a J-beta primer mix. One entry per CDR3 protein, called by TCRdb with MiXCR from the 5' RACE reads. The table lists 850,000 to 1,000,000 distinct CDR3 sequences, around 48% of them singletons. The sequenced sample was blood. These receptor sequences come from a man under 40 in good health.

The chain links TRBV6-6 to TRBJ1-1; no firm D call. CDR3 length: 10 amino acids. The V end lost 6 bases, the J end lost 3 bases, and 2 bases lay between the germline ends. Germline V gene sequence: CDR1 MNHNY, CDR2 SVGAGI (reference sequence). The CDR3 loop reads CASRHTEAFF. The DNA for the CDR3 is TGTGCCAGCAGACACACTGAAGCTTTCTTT.

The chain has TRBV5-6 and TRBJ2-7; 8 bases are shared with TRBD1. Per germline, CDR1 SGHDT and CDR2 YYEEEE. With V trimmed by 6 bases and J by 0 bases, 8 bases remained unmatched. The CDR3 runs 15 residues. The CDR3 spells CASTEGQGYSYEQYF. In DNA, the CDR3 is TGTGCCAGCACCGAAGGACAGGGCTACTCCTACGAGCAGTACTTC.

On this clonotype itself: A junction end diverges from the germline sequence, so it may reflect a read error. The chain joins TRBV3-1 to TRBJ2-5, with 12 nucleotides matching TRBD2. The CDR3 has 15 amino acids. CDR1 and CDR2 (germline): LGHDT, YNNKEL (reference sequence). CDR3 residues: CTSSQASGGANEQYF. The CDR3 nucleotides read TGTACCAGCAGCCAAGCTAGCGGGGGGGCCAATGAGCAGTACTTC.

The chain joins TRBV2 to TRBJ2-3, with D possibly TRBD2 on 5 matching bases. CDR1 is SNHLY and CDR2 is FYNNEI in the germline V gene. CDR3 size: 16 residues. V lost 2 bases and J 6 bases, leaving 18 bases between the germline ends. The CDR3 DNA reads TGTGCCAGCAGTGAATACCCAGCGGCCGGGCAGGATACGCAGTATTTT. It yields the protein CASSEYPAAGQDTQYF.

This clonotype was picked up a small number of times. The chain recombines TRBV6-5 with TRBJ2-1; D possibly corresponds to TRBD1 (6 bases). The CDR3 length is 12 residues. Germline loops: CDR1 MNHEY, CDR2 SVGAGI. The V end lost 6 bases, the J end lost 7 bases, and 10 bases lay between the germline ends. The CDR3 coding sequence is TGTGCCAGCAGATCAGGGGCTAATGAGCAGTTCTTC. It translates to CASRSGANEQFF.

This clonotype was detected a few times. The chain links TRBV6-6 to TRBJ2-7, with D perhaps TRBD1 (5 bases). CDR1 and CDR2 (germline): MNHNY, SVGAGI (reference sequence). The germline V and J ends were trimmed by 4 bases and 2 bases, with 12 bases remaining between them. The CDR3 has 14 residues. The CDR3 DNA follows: TGTGCCAGCAGTTCTTTGACAGCAACCTACGAGCAGTACTTC. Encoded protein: CASSSLTATYEQYF.

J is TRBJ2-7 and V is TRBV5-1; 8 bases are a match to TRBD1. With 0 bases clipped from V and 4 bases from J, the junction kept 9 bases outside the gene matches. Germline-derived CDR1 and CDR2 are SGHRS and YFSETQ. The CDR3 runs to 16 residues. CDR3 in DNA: TGCGCCAGCAGCTTGGGTCTCGGACAGGGATTATACGAGCAGTACTTC. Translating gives CASSLGLGQGLYEQYF.

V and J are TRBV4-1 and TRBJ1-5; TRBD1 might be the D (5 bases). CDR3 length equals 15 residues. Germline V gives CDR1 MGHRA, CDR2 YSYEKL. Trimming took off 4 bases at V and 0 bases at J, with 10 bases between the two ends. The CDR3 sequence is CASSLAQGSNQPQHF. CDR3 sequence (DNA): TGCGCCAGCAGCCTTGCCCAGGGTAGCAATCAGCCCCAGCATTTT.

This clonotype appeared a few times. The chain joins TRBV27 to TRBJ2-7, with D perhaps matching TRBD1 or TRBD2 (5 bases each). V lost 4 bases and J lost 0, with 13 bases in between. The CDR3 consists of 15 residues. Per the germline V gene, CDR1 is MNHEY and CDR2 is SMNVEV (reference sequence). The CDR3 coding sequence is TGTGCCAGCAGTTCTCGGGACGGAAGCTCCTACGAGCAGTACTTC. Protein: CASSSRDGSSYEQYF.

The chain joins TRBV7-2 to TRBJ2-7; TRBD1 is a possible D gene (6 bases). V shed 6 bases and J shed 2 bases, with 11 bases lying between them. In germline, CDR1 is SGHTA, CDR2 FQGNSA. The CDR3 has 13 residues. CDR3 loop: CASSRQDAYEQYF. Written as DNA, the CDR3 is TGTGCCAGCAGTCGACAGGACGCCTACGAGCAGTACTTC.

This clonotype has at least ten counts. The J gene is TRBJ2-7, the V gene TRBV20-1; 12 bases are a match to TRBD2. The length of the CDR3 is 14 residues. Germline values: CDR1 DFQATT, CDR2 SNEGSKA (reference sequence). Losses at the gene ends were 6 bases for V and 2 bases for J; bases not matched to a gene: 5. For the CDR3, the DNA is TGCAGTGCAAAGAGGACTAGCGGGACCTACGAGCAGTACTTC. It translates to CSAKRTSGTYEQYF.

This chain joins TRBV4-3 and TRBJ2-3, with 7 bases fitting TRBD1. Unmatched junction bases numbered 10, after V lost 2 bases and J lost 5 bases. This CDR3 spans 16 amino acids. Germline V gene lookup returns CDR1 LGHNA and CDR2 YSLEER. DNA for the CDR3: TGCGCCAGCAGCCAATTTCCGGGACAGTCAGGAGATACGCAGTATTTT. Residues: CASSQFPGQSGDTQYF.

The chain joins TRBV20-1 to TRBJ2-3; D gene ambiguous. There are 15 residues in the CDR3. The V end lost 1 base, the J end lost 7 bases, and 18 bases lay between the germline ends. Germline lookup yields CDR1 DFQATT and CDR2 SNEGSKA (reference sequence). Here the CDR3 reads CSARVMEHRVNTQYF. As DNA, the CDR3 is TGCAGTGCTAGAGTGATGGAACATAGAGTGAATACGCAGTATTTT.

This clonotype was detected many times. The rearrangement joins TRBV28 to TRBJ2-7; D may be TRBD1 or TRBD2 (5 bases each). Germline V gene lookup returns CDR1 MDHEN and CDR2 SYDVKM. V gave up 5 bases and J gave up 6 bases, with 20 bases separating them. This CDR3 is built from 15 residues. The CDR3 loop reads CASSGIRQTRGEQYF. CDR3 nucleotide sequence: TGTGCCAGCAGTGGGATTCGACAGACGAGGGGCGAGCAGTACTTC.

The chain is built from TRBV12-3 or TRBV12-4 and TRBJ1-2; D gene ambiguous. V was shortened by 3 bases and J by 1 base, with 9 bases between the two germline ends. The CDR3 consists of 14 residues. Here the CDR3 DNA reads TGTGCCAGCAGTTTTGTTACGTTTAACTATGGCTACACCTTC. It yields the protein CASSFVTFNYGYTF.

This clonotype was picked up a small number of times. The CDR3 nucleotides read TGTGCCATCAGTGATACCGCTCCCGATACGCAGTATTTT. Translating gives CAISDTAPDTQYF. The rearrangement links TRBV10-3 to TRBJ2-3; no clear D. Trimming pared 3 bases from V and 6 bases from J, leaving 10 bases between. The CDR3 has 13 residues. Per the germline V gene, CDR1 is ENHRY and CDR2 is SYGVKD.

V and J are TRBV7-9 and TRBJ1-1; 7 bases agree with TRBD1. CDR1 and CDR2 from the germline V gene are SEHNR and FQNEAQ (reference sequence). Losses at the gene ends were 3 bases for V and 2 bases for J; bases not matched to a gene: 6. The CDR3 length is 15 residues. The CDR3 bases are TGTGCCAGCAGCTTTGAACAGGGGTTAAACACTGAAGCTTTCTTT. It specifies CASSFEQGLNTEAFF.

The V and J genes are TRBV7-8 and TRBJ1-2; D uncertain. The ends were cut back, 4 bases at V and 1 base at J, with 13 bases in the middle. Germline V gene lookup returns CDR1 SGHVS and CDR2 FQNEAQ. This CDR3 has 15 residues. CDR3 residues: CASSSSGELNYGYTF. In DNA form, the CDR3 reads TGTGCCAGCAGCTCCAGCGGGGAACTTAACTATGGCTACACCTTC.

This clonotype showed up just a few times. The CDR3 DNA reads TGCAGCGACCCAGTACAGGGACGAGGGGCAGATACGCAGTATTTT. Translated: CSDPVQGRGADTQYF. The chain employs TRBV29-1 and TRBJ2-3; D may be TRBD1 (6 bases). V was pared by 7 bases and J by 4 bases, with 21 bases between. There are 15 residues in the CDR3. CDR1 SQVTM and CDR2 ANQGSEA come from the germline V gene.

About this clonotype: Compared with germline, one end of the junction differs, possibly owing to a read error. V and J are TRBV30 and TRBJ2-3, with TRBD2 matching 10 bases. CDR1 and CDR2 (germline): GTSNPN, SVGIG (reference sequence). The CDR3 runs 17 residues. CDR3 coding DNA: TGTGCCTGGAGTGCCAGCGGGGGGGGTCATGTCACAGGTACGCAGTATTTT. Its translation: CAWSASGGGHVTGTQYF. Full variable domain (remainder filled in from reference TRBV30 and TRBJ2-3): SQTIHQWPATLVQPVGSPLSLECTVEGTSNPNLYWYRQAAGRGLQLLFYSVGIGQISSEVPQNLSASRPQDRQFILSSKKLLLSDSGFYLCAWSASGGGHVTGTQYFGPGTRLTVL.